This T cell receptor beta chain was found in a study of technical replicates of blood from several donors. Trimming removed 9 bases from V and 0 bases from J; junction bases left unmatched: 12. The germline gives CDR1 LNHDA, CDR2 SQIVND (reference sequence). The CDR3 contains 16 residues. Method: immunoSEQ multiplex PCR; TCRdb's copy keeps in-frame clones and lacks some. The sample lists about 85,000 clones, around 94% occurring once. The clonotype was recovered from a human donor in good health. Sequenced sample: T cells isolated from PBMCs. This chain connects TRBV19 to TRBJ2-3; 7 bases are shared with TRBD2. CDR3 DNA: TGTGCCAGCCCGAGCGGGGACTTCCTCAGCACAGATACGCAGTATTTT. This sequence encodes CASPSGDFLSTDTQYF.